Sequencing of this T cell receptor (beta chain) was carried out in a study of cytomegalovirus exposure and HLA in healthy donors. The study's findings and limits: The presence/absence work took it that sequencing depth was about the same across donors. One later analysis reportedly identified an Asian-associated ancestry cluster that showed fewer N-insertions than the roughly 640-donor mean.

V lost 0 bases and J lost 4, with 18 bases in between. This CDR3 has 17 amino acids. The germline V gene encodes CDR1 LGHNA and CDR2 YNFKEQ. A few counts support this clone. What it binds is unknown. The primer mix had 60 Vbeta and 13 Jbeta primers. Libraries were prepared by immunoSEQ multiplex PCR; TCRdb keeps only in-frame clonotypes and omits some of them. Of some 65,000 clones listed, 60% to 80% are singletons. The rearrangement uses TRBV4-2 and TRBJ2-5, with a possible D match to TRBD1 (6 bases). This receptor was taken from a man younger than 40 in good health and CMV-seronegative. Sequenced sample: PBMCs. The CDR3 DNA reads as TGTGCCAGCAGCCAAGACTCTCAGGGGTTACGAGGAGAGACCCAGTACTTC. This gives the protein CASSQDSQGLRGETQYF.